What follows are 21 T cell receptor beta chains derived from one specimen sequenced in a study of cytomegalovirus exposure and HLA in healthy donors. Repertoires were generated with immunoSEQ multiplex PCR, while TCRdb's copy carries only in-frame clones and drops some. The data contain under 200,000 clones, approximately 87% of them seen just once; the ten biggest clones take up about 5.8%. Material: PBMCs. These receptors all come from a woman aged 25-40 years in good health and CMV-seronegative.

The chain joins TRBV27 to TRBJ2-1; tentative D call: TRBD2 (5 bases). CDR3 length equals 16 residues. Per the germline V gene, CDR1 is MNHEY and CDR2 is SMNVEV (reference sequence). The V and J ends lost 2 bases and 0 bases respectively, with 11 bases between them. CDR3 nucleotides: TGTGCCAGCAGTTTAAGTAGGAGGAACTCCTACAATGAGCAGTTCTTC. It encodes CASSLSRRNSYNEQFF.

The chain recombines TRBV5-1 with TRBJ2-3; no firm D call. The germline CDR1 and CDR2 sequences are SGHRS and YFSETQ. V dropped 4 bases and J dropped 6 bases, with 12 bases sitting between them. The CDR3 is 13 amino acids. CDR3 sequence reads: CASSRRGEDTQYF. Here the CDR3 DNA reads TGCGCCAGCAGCCGGCGTGGAGAGGATACGCAGTATTTT.

As regards this clone: This could be a read error, since a much larger clone is one nucleotide away. The CDR3 is CASSLAGFNEQFF. The DNA of the CDR3 is TGTGCCAGCAGCTTAGCGGGGTTCAATGAGCAGTTCTTC. V usage is TRBV7-6 and J usage is TRBJ2-1, with unresolved D. Trimming left V 0 bases short and J 6 bases short, with 6 bases between. The CDR3 spans 13 residues. Germline V gene sequence: CDR1 SGHVS, CDR2 FNYEAQ. Full variable domain (rest looked up from reference TRBV7-6 and TRBJ2-1): GAGVSQSPRYKVTKRGQDVALRCDPISGHVSLYWYRQALGQGPEFLTYFNYEAQQDKSGLPNDRFSAERPEGSISTLTIQRTEQRDSAMYRCASSLAGFNEQFFGPGTRLTVL.

V is TRBV5-6 and J is TRBJ2-1; 9 bases fit TRBD1. This CDR3 has 15 amino acids. Germline CDR1 SGHDT, CDR2 YYEEEE. With V trimmed by 4 bases and J by 6 bases, 8 bases remained unmatched. Here the CDR3 DNA reads TGTGCCAGCAGCCGAGCGGGACAGGGATTCAATGAGCAGTTCTTC. As protein: CASSRAGQGFNEQFF.

The rearrangement links TRBV13 to TRBJ2-3; D is undetermined. The length of the CDR3 is 13 residues. The germline V and J ends were trimmed by 5 bases and 0 bases, with 6 bases remaining between them. Per germline, CDR1 PRHDT and CDR2 FYEKMQ (reference sequence). The CDR3 DNA reads TGTGCCAGCAGCACGGCTAGCACAGATACGCAGTATTTT. It yields the protein CASSTASTDTQYF.

The rearrangement links TRBV2 to TRBJ2-2, with 11 bases matching TRBD1. Unmatched junction bases numbered 9, after V lost 6 bases and J lost 6 bases. Germline V gives CDR1 SNHLY, CDR2 FYNNEI. The CDR3 contains 16 residues. The CDR3 region has the DNA TGTGCCAGCAGGGGACAGGGGGGGCGTTCGTCCGGGGAGCTGTTTTTT. It is translated as CASRGQGGRSSGELFF.

The chain has TRBV6-5 and TRBJ2-4; 9 bases align to TRBD1. J was trimmed by 7 bases and V by 0 bases; bases with no gene match: 7. CDR3 length equals 16 residues. The germline CDR1 and CDR2 sequences are MNHEY and SVGAGI. The CDR3 region has the DNA TGTGCCAGCAGTTACTCGGGGACAGGGAAGGGGAACATTCAGTACTTC. Protein: CASSYSGTGKGNIQYF.

This rearrangement joins TRBV9 to TRBJ2-5; tentatively, D is TRBD1 or TRBD2 (6 bases each). CDR1 is SGDLS and CDR2 is YYNGEE in the germline V gene. The CDR3 is 15 amino acids. V was pared by 5 bases and J by 0 bases, with 14 bases between. The CDR3 is CASSRGDTNQETQYF. The CDR3 DNA reads TGTGCCAGCAGTAGGGGGGACACCAACCAAGAGACCCAGTACTTC.

The CDR3 sequence: CASRPRRAGAGGPGETQYF. The CDR3 nucleotides are TGTGCCAGCAGGCCTCGGAGGGCAGGAGCGGGAGGGCCGGGGGAGACCCAGTACTTC. This chain joins TRBV27 and TRBJ2-5, with 10 bases identical to TRBD2. J gave up 5 bases and V 6 bases, and 21 bases lay outside the gene matches. The CDR3 sequence is 19 residues long. Germline loops: CDR1 MNHEY, CDR2 SMNVEV (reference sequence).

The chain recombines TRBV6-5 with TRBJ1-1; tentatively, D is TRBD1 (6 bases). The CDR3 runs 14 residues. Germline CDR1 reads MNHEY; CDR2 reads SVGAGI. The V gene lost 2 bases and the J gene lost 6 bases, with 13 bases spanning the gap. This CDR3 reads CASSYDQGHPEAFF. CDR3 coding DNA: TGTGCCAGCAGTTACGATCAGGGGCACCCTGAAGCTTTCTTT.

CDR3 DNA: TGTGCCACCAGCACAGGCCTCTCCTACGAGCAGTACTTC. Translated: CATSTGLSYEQYF. The rearrangement uses TRBV15 and TRBJ2-7; D not certain. The V and J ends lost 4 bases and 0 bases respectively, with 7 bases between them. Germline CDR1 LNHNV, CDR2 YYDKDF (reference sequence). CDR3 length equals 13 residues.

The chain employs TRBV5-1 and TRBJ1-2; no clear D. Germline assignment: CDR1 SGHRS and CDR2 YFSETQ. V was clipped by 4 bases and J by 6 bases, with 16 bases between them. This CDR3 contains 14 residues. The CDR3 region is CASSRSLSLDGYTF. DNA for the CDR3: TGCGCCAGCAGCAGGAGTCTGAGTCTAGATGGCTACACCTTC.

V is TRBV1 and J is TRBJ2-7; TRBD2 is the table's D call and was not checked against the DNA. TRBV1 represents a pseudogene. This CDR3 is 19 amino acids long. The CDR3 DNA reads TGCACCAGCAGCCAAGGCTCCCTAGCGGGAGGGCCAGGGCCCTACGAGCAGTACTTC. It yields the protein CTSSQGSLAGGPGPYEQYF.

The chain carries TRBV7-2 and TRBJ2-7; no reliable D call. V was cut by 2 bases and J by 2 bases, with 10 bases left in between. The V gene's germline CDR1 is SGHTA and CDR2 FQGNSA. The CDR3 extends over 14 amino acids. CDR3 region: CASSLSRYPYEQYF. The CDR3 region has the DNA TGTGCCAGCAGCTTAAGCAGGTATCCCTACGAGCAGTACTTC.

The chain has TRBV30 and TRBJ1-2, with 11 bases identical to TRBD1. The V and J ends lost 0 bases and 8 bases, in that order; junction bases with no gene match: 8. Germline assignment: CDR1 GTSNPN and CDR2 SVGIG (reference sequence). The CDR3 contains 15 residues. The CDR3 sequence: CAWSVRTGGVRGYTF. CDR3 nucleotide sequence: TGTGCCTGGAGTGTCAGGACAGGGGGCGTACGCGGCTACACCTTC.

V is TRBV9 and J is TRBJ2-7; a weak D match, TRBD2 (6 bases). Germline V CDR1 and CDR2: SGDLS, YYNGEE. This CDR3 comprises 14 residues. V dropped 0 bases and J dropped 2 bases, with 9 bases sitting between them. In DNA form, the CDR3 reads TGTGCCAGCAGCGTAGGAGGCGGGGCCTACGAGCAGTACTTC. Protein: CASSVGGGAYEQYF.

This chain connects TRBV6-5 to TRBJ2-1; TRBD2 matches 8 bases. The ends lost 2 bases at V and 4 bases at J; junction bases unmatched: 1. Germline CDR1 and CDR2: MNHEY and SVGAGI. The CDR3 contains 14 residues. The CDR3 reads CASSYRGGYNEQFF. The DNA of the CDR3 is TGTGCCAGCAGTTACCGGGGGGGTTACAATGAGCAGTTCTTC.

The V gene is TRBV4-1, the J gene TRBJ1-5; possibly TRBD1 for D (5 bases). Germline V gives CDR1 MGHRA, CDR2 YSYEKL. The germline V and J ends were trimmed by 0 bases and 11 bases, with 17 bases remaining between them. CDR3 length equals 15 residues. Written as DNA, the CDR3 is TGCGCCAGCAGCCAAGATCTCCGGGGGACGGTAGCCCAGCATTTT. Translation: CASSQDLRGTVAQHF.

The chain has TRBV11-2 and TRBJ2-1; D unresolved. This CDR3 has 11 residues. CDR1 and CDR2 (germline): SGHAT, FQNNGV. With 1 base removed from V and 10 bases from J, the gap between germline ends came to 5 bases. DNA for the CDR3: TGTGCCAGCAGCTTAGGTTCCGAGCAGTTCTTC. It encodes CASSLGSEQFF.

The rearrangement uses TRBV28 and TRBJ1-5; D is uncertain. CDR1 is MDHEN and CDR2 is SYDVKM in the germline V gene. Trimming cost V 6 bases and J 11 bases, with 11 bases left between them. The CDR3 spans 11 residues. CDR3 in amino acids: CASRRTNAQHF. The DNA for the CDR3 is TGTGCCAGCAGGCGGACCAATGCCCAGCATTTT. The entire variable domain, with the rest obtained from reference TRBV28 and TRBJ1-5, is as follows: DVKVTQSSRYLVKRTGEKVFLECVQDMDHENMFWYRQDPGLGLRLIYFSYDVKMKEKGDIPEGYSVSREKKERFSLILESASTNQTSMYLCASRRTNAQHFGDGTRLSIL.

The chain is built from TRBV5-4 and TRBJ2-1; TRBD2 aligns across 8 bases. Germline V CDR1 and CDR2: SGHNT, YYREEE (reference sequence). The CDR3 covers 14 residues. The V segment lost 2 bases and the J segment 9 bases; nucleotides outside the gene matches: 7. The CDR3 coding sequence is TGTGCCAGCAGCTTAGCGGGAGTGTCCCCTGAGCAGTTCTTC. As protein: CASSLAGVSPEQFF.